In this sample, the clone carrying this T cell receptor beta chain turned up many times. The sample originates from a study of T cells in Graves' hyperthyroidism and ophthalmopathy. Uncontrolled infections, other autoimmune diseases, pregnancy or lactation led to exclusion of patients. Every diagnosis used clinical symptoms, serum thyroxine and TRAb, thyroid ultrasound and orbital computed tomography. Amplified TCR beta CDR3 regions came from RNA transcripts. The TCR CDR3 first-round RT-PCR relied on the HTBI primer set. Each CDR3 protein is one row after TCRdb ran MiXCR on the multiplex PCR reads. The sample yields nearly 600,000 distinct CDR3 sequences, about 14% seen once. The CDR3 covers 12 residues. Losses at the gene ends were 6 bases for V and 6 bases for J; bases not matched to a gene: 2. Germline values: CDR1 SNHLY, CDR2 FYNNEI.

This clonotype was sampled from a woman under 30 with Graves' ophthalmopathy. The chain recombines TRBV2 with TRBJ1-5, with 7 positions matching TRBD1. Sequencing was performed on blood. CDR3 loop: CASRGQSQPQHF. CDR3 coding DNA: TGTGCCAGCAGGGGACAGAGTCAGCCCCAGCATTTT.